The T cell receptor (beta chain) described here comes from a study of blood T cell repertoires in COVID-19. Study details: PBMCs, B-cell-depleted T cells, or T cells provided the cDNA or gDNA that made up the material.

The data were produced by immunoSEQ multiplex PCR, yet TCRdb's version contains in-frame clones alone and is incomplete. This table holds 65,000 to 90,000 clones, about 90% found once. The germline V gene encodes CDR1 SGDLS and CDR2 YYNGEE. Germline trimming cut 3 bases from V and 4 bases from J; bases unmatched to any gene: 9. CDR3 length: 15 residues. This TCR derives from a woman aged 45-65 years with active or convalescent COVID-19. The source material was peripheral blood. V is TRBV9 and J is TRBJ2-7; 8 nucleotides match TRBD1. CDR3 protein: CASSAEQGGRYEQYF. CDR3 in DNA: TGTGCCAGCAGCGCAGAACAGGGGGGAAGGTACGAGCAGTACTTC.